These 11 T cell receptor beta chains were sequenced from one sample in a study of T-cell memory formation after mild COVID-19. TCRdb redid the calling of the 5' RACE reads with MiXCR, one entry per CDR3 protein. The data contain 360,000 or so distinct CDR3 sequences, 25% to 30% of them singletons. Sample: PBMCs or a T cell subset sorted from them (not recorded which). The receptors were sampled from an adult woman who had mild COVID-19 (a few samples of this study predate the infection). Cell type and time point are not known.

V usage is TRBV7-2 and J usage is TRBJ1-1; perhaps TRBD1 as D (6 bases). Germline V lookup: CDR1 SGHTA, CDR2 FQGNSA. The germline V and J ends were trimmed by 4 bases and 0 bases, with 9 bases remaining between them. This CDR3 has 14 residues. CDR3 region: CASSWQGMNTEAFF. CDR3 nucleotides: TGTGCCAGCAGCTGGCAGGGGATGAACACTGAAGCTTTCTTT. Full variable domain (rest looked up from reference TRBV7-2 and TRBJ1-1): GAGVSQSPSNKVTEKGKDVELRCDPISGHTALYWYRQSLGQGLEFLIYFQGNSAPDKSGLPSDRFSAERTGGSVSTLTIQRTQQEDSAVYLCASSWQGMNTEAFFGQGTRLTVV.

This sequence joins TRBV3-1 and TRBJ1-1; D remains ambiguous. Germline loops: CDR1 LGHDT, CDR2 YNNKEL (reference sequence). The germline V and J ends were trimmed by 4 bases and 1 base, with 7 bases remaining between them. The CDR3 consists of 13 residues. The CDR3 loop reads CASSPSTNTEAFF. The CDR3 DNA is TGTGCCAGCAGCCCTTCAACGAACACTGAAGCTTTCTTT.

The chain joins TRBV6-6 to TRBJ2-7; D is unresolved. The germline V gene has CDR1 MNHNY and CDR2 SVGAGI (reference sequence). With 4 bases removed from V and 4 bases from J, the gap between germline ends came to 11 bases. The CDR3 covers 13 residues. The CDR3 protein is CASSWSTKYEQYF. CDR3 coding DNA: TGTGCCAGCAGTTGGTCCACAAAATACGAGCAGTACTTC.

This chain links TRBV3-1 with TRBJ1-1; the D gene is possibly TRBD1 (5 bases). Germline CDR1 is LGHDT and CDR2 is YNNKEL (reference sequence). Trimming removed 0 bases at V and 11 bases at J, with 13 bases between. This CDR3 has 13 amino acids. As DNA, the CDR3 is TGTGCCAGCAGCCAAGATTCGAGACAGCTGGCTTTCTTT. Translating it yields CASSQDSRQLAFF.

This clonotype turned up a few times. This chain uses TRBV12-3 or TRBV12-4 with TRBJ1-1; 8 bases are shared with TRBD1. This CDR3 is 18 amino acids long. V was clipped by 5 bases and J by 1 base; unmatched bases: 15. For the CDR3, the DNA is TGTGCCAGCAGTCTCGGGTTAGGCAGGGGGCGGGGGAACACTGAAGCTTTCTTT. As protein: CASSLGLGRGRGNTEAFF.

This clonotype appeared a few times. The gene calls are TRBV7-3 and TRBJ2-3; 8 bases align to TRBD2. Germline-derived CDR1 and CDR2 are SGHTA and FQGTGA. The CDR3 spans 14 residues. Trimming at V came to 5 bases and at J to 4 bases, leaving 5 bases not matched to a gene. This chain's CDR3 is CASSADGGADTQYF. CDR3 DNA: TGTGCCAGCAGCGCAGACGGGGGGGCAGATACGCAGTATTTT.

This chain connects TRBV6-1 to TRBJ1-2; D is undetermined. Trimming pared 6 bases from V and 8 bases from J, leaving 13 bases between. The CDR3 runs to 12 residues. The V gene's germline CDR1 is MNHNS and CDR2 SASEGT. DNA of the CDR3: TGTGCCAGCAGCCTATCGGAAGGCGGCTACACCTTC. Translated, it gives CASSLSEGGYTF.

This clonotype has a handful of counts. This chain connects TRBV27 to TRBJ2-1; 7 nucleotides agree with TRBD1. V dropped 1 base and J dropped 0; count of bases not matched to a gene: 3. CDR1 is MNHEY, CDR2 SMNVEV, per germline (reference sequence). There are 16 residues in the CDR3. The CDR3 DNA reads TGTGCCAGCAGTTTATGGACAGGCAGCTCCTACAATGAGCAGTTCTTC. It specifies CASSLWTGSSYNEQFF.

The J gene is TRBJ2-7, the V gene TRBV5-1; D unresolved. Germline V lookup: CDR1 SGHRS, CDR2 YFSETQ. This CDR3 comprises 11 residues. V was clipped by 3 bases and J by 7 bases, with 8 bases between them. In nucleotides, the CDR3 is TGCGCCAGCAGCTCGCAAGGGGAGCAGTACTTC. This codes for CASSSQGEQYF. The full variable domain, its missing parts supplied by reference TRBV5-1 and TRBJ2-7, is KAGVTQTPRYLIKTRGQQVTLSCSPISGHRSVSWYQQTPGQGLQFLFEYFSETQRNKGNFPGRFSGRQFSNSRSEMNVSTLELGDSALYLCASSSQGEQYFGPGTRLTVT.

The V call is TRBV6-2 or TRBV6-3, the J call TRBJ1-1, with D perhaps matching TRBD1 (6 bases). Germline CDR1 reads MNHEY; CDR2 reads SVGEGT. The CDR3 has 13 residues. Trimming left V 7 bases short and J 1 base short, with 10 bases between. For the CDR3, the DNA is TGTGCCAGCACCACGACAGGGAACACTGAAGCTTTCTTT. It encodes CASTTTGNTEAFF.

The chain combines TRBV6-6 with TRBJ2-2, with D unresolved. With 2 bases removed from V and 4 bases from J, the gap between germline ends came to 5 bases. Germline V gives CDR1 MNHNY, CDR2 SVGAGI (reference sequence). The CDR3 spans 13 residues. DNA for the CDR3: TGTGCCAGCAGTTACAAGGGCACCGGGGAGCTGTTTTTT. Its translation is CASSYKGTGELFF.